A single sample gave rise to the 10 T cell receptor beta chains below, sequenced in a study of shared clonotypes between healthy human individuals. The method was immunoSEQ multiplex PCR; TCRdb's version includes in-frame clones alone and lacks a portion of them. The sample contains roughly 2.2 million clones, approximately 93% of which appear only once. The source material was naive CD4+ T cells from PBMCs. Indicated subset: CD45RA+ positively selected. The receptors come from a man younger than 35 in good health. Some clones in this sample may be carry-over from other donors' samples.

This clone has only one observation. V and J are TRBV28 and TRBJ2-7, with 9 nucleotides matching TRBD2. V was pared by 5 bases and J by 4 bases, with 6 bases of the junction left unmatched. The CDR3 runs to 14 residues. Germline assignment: CDR1 MDHEN and CDR2 SYDVKM. CDR3 residues: CASSPGTSLYEQYF. DNA of the CDR3: TGTGCCAGCAGTCCCGGGACTAGCCTTTACGAGCAGTACTTC.

This rearrangement joins TRBV7-6 to TRBJ2-7; D gene unclear. Germline-derived CDR1 and CDR2 are SGHVS and FNYEAQ. The CDR3 consists of 13 residues. V lost 0 bases to trimming and J lost 7 bases, with 10 bases between them. In DNA, the CDR3 is TGTGCCAGCAGCTTAGCCATTAACGCGGAGCAGTACTTC. Protein sequence: CASSLAINAEQYF.

J is TRBJ2-7 and V is TRBV4-3; D is unclear. The CDR3 extends over 13 amino acids. CDR1 and CDR2 from the germline V gene are LGHNA and YSLEER. V was pared by 2 bases and J by 5 bases, with 10 bases between. The CDR3: CASSQTRIHEQYF. CDR3 coding DNA: TGCGCCAGCAGCCAAACTCGGATCCACGAGCAGTACTTC.

This clone appeared a few times. The gene calls are TRBV2 and TRBJ1-1; D possibly corresponds to TRBD1 (6 bases). The germline V gene encodes CDR1 SNHLY and CDR2 FYNNEI. The CDR3 consists of 13 residues. V was trimmed by 3 bases and J by 8 bases, leaving 13 bases between them. This CDR3 reads CASSDGQGIEAFF. DNA for the CDR3: TGTGCCAGCAGTGACGGGCAGGGGATAGAAGCTTTCTTT.

This rearrangement joins TRBV6-1 to TRBJ1-5; D is undetermined. Germline V CDR1 and CDR2: MNHNS, SASEGT. CDR3 length equals 16 residues. Trimming took 2 bases from V and 4 from J, leaving 15 bases between them. The CDR3, as DNA: TGTGCCAGCAGTGAAACGTTTCCTCCCGAAAATCAGCCCCAGCATTTT. Its translation is CASSETFPPENQPQHF.

The chain employs TRBV18 and TRBJ1-2; 7 bases are shared with TRBD1. Germline trimming cut 1 base from V and 7 bases from J; bases unmatched to any gene: 6. CDR3 length: 14 amino acids. Per the germline V gene, CDR1 is KGHSH and CDR2 is LQKENI. CDR3 amino acids: CASSPLGTEAGYTF. For the CDR3, the DNA is TGTGCCAGCTCACCACTCGGGACAGAGGCTGGCTACACCTTC.

V is TRBV5-1 and J is TRBJ2-2; 7 nucleotides match TRBD1. Germline V CDR1 and CDR2: SGHRS, YFSETQ. J gave up 6 bases and V 4 bases, and 9 bases lay outside the gene matches. The CDR3 runs 15 residues. The CDR3 DNA reads TGCGCCAGCAGCCCTACAGGGGCTTTTTCCGGGGAGCTGTTTTTT. It codes for CASSPTGAFSGELFF. Drawing the rest from reference TRBV5-1 and TRBJ2-2, the complete variable domain is KAGVTQTPRYLIKTRGQQVTLSCSPISGHRSVSWYQQTPGQGLQFLFEYFSETQRNKGNFPGRFSGRQFSNSRSEMNVSTLELGDSALYLCASSPTGAFSGELFFGEGSRLTVL.

This clone has just one count. The chain combines TRBV9 with TRBJ1-2; unclear D gene. The length of the CDR3 is 15 residues. Trimming took 4 bases from V and 7 from J, leaving 20 bases between them. CDR1 and CDR2 from the germline V gene are SGDLS and YYNGEE. The CDR3 coding sequence is TGTGCCAGCAGCCCGGAGACCCTCCGGGCGCGTGGCTACACCTTC. The encoded protein is CASSPETLRARGYTF.

This chain joins TRBV6-4 and TRBJ2-1, with TRBD2 matching over 7 bases. The CDR3 runs to 15 residues. Germline loops: CDR1 MRHNA, CDR2 SNTAGT. The V gene end was trimmed by 3 bases and the J gene end by 9 bases; junction bases not matched to a gene: 11. The CDR3 protein is CASSDSWREKTEQFF. The CDR3 coding sequence is TGTGCCAGCAGTGATTCTTGGCGGGAGAAGACTGAGCAGTTCTTC.

The chain combines TRBV18 with TRBJ2-2, with D possibly being TRBD1 or TRBD2 (5 bases each). Trimming left V 3 bases short and J 9 bases short, with 26 bases between. The CDR3 is 18 residues long. CDR1 and CDR2 (germline): KGHSH, LQKENI. The CDR3 DNA is TGTGCCAGCTCACCGGATCGTGTGGGAACGGGGACCCACCGGGAGCTGTTTTTT. Translating gives CASSPDRVGTGTHRELFF.